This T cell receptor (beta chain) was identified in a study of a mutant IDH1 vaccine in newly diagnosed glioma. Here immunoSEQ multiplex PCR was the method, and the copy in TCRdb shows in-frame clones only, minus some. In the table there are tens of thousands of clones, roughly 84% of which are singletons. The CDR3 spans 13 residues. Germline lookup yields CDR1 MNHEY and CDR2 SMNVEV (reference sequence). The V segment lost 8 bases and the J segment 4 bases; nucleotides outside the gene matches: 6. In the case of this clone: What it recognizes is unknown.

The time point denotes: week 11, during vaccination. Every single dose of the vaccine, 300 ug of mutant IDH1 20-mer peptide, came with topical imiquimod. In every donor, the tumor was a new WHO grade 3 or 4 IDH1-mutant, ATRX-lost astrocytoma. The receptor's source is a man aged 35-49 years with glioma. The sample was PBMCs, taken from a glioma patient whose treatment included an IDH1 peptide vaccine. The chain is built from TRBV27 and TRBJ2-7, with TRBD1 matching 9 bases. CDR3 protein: CASSWDRAYEQYF. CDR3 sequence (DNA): TGTGCCAGCTCGTGGGACAGGGCGTACGAGCAGTACTTC.